This TCR beta chain is drawn from a study of cytomegalovirus exposure and HLA in healthy donors. Turning to the study itself: A prior study identified over 100 million unique TCR beta sequences from about 179 million T cells.

The PCR ran on 60 Vbeta and 13 Jbeta primers. Libraries were prepared by immunoSEQ multiplex PCR; TCRdb keeps only in-frame clonotypes and omits some of them. The sample lists 120,000 to 150,000 clones, 73% seen once, with roughly 1.3% in the top ten. The CDR3 has 16 amino acids. V shed 4 bases, J shed 7 bases, and the junction held 6 bases outside the gene matches. In germline, CDR1 is MNHEY, CDR2 SVGAGI. V usage is TRBV6-5 and J usage is TRBJ2-1; 14 bases are a match to TRBD2. Sequencing used PBMCs. The TCR originated in a woman between 40 and 50 years old in good health and CMV-seronegative. The CDR3 coding sequence is TGTGCCAGCAGTTTTGGACTAGCGGGGGGCCGGAATGAGCAGTTCTTC. Translation gives CASSFGLAGGRNEQFF.